The 20 T cell receptor beta chains reported below all come from one sample, sequenced in a study of cytomegalovirus exposure and HLA in healthy donors. The PCR ran on 60 Vbeta and 13 Jbeta primers. Method: immunoSEQ multiplex PCR; TCRdb's copy keeps in-frame clones and lacks some. Counted here are roughly 120,000 clones, roughly 71% occurring once; the ten biggest clones make up about 2.8%. What was sequenced was PBMCs. These receptors all stem from a woman aged 40 to 55 in good health and CMV-seropositive.

The gene calls are TRBV4-3 and TRBJ2-1, with unresolved D. The CDR3 has 17 amino acids. V was shortened by 1 base and J by 4 bases, with 17 bases between the two germline ends. The germline gives CDR1 LGHNA, CDR2 YSLEER. The chain's CDR3 is CASSQGAKAAPYNEQFF. DNA of the CDR3: TGCGCCAGCAGCCAAGGGGCTAAGGCTGCCCCATACAATGAGCAGTTCTTC.

The gene calls are TRBV6-5 and TRBJ2-7; 9 bases match TRBD2. V lost 2 bases and J lost 3; bases outside the gene matches: 5. CDR3 length: 15 amino acids. Germline values: CDR1 MNHEY, CDR2 SVGAGI. As DNA, the CDR3 is TGTGCCAGCAGTTACGCACTAGCGGGCCTCTACGAGCAGTACTTC. It yields the protein CASSYALAGLYEQYF.

This sequence joins TRBV28 and TRBJ2-1, with D maybe TRBD2 (6 bases). CDR3 length equals 13 residues. CDR1 and CDR2 (germline): MDHEN, SYDVKM. Trimming cost V 6 bases and J 8 bases, with 14 bases left between them. The CDR3 nucleotides read TGTGCCAGCAGGGCTAGCGTCATCCATGAGCAGTTCTTC. Translated: CASRASVIHEQFF. The variable domain in full, with the rest retrieved from reference TRBV28 and TRBJ2-1, is DVKVTQSSRYLVKRTGEKVFLECVQDMDHENMFWYRQDPGLGLRLIYFSYDVKMKEKGDIPEGYSVSREKKERFSLILESASTNQTSMYLCASRASVIHEQFFGPGTRLTVL.

J is TRBJ1-1 and V is TRBV5-4; D might be TRBD1 (5 bases). This CDR3 spans 16 amino acids. V lost 3 bases to trimming and J lost 5 bases, with 20 bases between them. Germline V gene sequence: CDR1 SGHNT, CDR2 YYREEE (reference sequence). The CDR3 loop reads CASSSPILGAGTEAFF. CDR3 in DNA: TGTGCCAGCAGCTCCCCTATCTTAGGGGCTGGGACTGAAGCTTTCTTT.

The rearrangement uses TRBV7-2 and TRBJ2-7, with a weak D call TRBD1 (6 bases). The germline gives CDR1 SGHTA, CDR2 FQGNSA. This CDR3 spans 15 amino acids. V was pared by 5 bases and J by 0 bases, with 14 bases between. The CDR3 loop is CASSRTGTYSYEQYF. The DNA of the CDR3 is TGTGCCAGCAGCCGGACCGGGACATACTCCTACGAGCAGTACTTC.

The chain joins TRBV5-4 to TRBJ2-3; a weak D match, TRBD2 (6 bases). Between the trimmed V and J ends, which lost 0 bases and 5 bases, there was a span of 19 bases. Germline assignment: CDR1 SGHNT and CDR2 YYREEE (reference sequence). This CDR3 comprises 17 residues. CDR3 sequence (DNA): TGTGCCAGCAGCTTGGCCCAGGGCGGGATTTATAAAGATACGCAGTATTTT. Its translation is CASSLAQGGIYKDTQYF.

This rearrangement joins TRBV18 to TRBJ2-5; 8 bases are a match to TRBD1. Germline assignment: CDR1 KGHSH and CDR2 LQKENI. The V and J ends lost 4 bases and 0 bases, in that order; junction bases with no gene match: 4. The CDR3 totals 15 residues. The CDR3 reads CASSHPTGDQETQYF. The CDR3 DNA sequence: TGTGCCAGCTCACACCCGACAGGGGACCAAGAGACCCAGTACTTC.

V gene TRBV29-1 combines with J gene TRBJ2-5; D remains ambiguous. Trimming pared 3 bases from V and 0 bases from J, leaving 5 bases between. Germline V lookup: CDR1 SQVTM, CDR2 ANQGSEA. The CDR3 has 12 amino acids. CDR3 region: CSVENNQETQYF. As DNA, the CDR3 is TGCAGCGTTGAGAACAACCAAGAGACCCAGTACTTC.

The genes are TRBV2 and TRBJ2-5; 8 nucleotides match TRBD2. V lost 4 bases, J lost 4 bases, and 2 bases stayed unmatched. The CDR3 loop spans 13 amino acids. Germline lookup yields CDR1 SNHLY and CDR2 FYNNEI. CDR3 residues: CASSATSGETQYF. CDR3 sequence (DNA): TGTGCCAGCAGTGCTACTAGCGGAGAGACCCAGTACTTC.

V gene TRBV7-6 combines with J gene TRBJ2-7; 9 bases fit TRBD2. The germline V gene encodes CDR1 SGHVS and CDR2 FNYEAQ. V lost 5 bases and J lost 5; bases outside the gene matches: 7. This CDR3 comprises 14 residues. CDR3 loop: CASSPVGLAHEQYF. The CDR3 DNA sequence: TGTGCCAGCAGCCCAGTGGGACTAGCCCACGAGCAGTACTTC.

V and J are TRBV30 and TRBJ1-5, with D unresolved. The CDR3 has 13 residues. Trimming stripped 0 bases from V and 5 bases from J, with 8 bases between. Germline V gives CDR1 GTSNPN, CDR2 SVGIG (reference sequence). The CDR3 DNA is TGTGCCTGGAGTGTACTATCGGATCAGCCCCAGCATTTT. Amino acids: CAWSVLSDQPQHF.

This clone turned up a few times. The chain is built from TRBV5-4 and TRBJ2-7; the D gene is possibly TRBD1 (6 bases). This CDR3 region has 15 residues. The germline gives CDR1 SGHNT, CDR2 YYREEE (reference sequence). V shed 4 bases and J shed 1 base, with 15 bases lying between them. The CDR3 protein is CASSPTRTASYEQYF. The CDR3 DNA reads as TGTGCCAGCAGCCCAACTCGGACAGCATCCTACGAGCAGTACTTC.

The chain recombines TRBV10-3 with TRBJ2-1; D might be TRBD1 (5 bases). Trimming removed 3 bases at V and 0 bases at J, with 6 bases between. This CDR3 is 14 amino acids long. CDR1 and CDR2 from the germline V gene are ENHRY and SYGVKD. The CDR3 loop reads CAISDTGSYNEQFF. CDR3 nucleotide sequence: TGTGCCATCAGTGATACAGGCTCCTACAATGAGCAGTTCTTC.

This sequence joins TRBV10-3 and TRBJ1-1; 10 positions agree with TRBD1. Germline loops: CDR1 ENHRY, CDR2 SYGVKD. The CDR3 covers 16 residues. Germline trimming cut 2 bases from V and 4 bases from J; bases unmatched to any gene: 7. Here the CDR3 reads CAISETGGTGATEAFF. In nucleotides, the CDR3 is TGTGCCATCAGTGAGACGGGTGGGACAGGGGCCACTGAAGCTTTCTTT.

The rearrangement joins TRBV2 to TRBJ1-3; D is uncertain. V lost 1 base and J lost 2, with 3 bases in between. CDR1 is SNHLY and CDR2 is FYNNEI in the germline V gene. CDR3 length equals 13 residues. CDR3 DNA sequence: TGTGCCAGCAGTGAAGGCGCTGGAAACACCATATATTTT. It yields the protein CASSEGAGNTIYF.

The genes are TRBV5-6 and TRBJ1-5, with D uncertain. V was pared by 0 bases and J by 5 bases, with 12 bases between. The CDR3 covers 15 residues. The germline gives CDR1 SGHDT, CDR2 YYEEEE. CDR3 DNA sequence: TGTGCCAGCAGCTTGGCCAATTACATTGATCAGCCCCAGCATTTT. Its protein is CASSLANYIDQPQHF. The full variable domain, with the rest looked up from reference TRBV5-6 and TRBJ1-5, is DAGVTQSPTHLIKTRGQQVTLRCSPKSGHDTVSWYQQALGQGPQFIFQYYEEEERQRGNFPDRFSGHQFPNYSSELNVNALLLGDSALYLCASSLANYIDQPQHFGDGTRLSIL.

The V call is TRBV5-4, the J call TRBJ2-7; 8 bases match TRBD2. After removal of 4 bases from V and 5 bases from J, the junction contained 11 bases not matched to a gene. CDR3 length equals 15 residues. CDR1 is SGHNT and CDR2 is YYREEE in the germline V gene (reference sequence). The CDR3 sequence is CASSAGLAISNEQYF. The CDR3 nucleotides read TGTGCCAGCAGCGCTGGACTAGCTATATCTAACGAGCAGTACTTC.

V is TRBV6-5 and J is TRBJ2-1; D perhaps matches TRBD1 (6 bases). The CDR3 length is 15 residues. The V gene lost 5 bases and the J gene lost 7 bases, with 18 bases spanning the gap. In germline, CDR1 is MNHEY, CDR2 SVGAGI. The CDR3 DNA sequence: TGTGCCAGCAGTGTCCGGGACAACGGGGTAAATGAGCAGTTCTTC. This translates into CASSVRDNGVNEQFF.

The genes are TRBV2 and TRBJ1-2; TRBD1 agrees at 9 bases. V lost 5 bases, J lost 6 bases, and 4 bases stayed unmatched. The CDR3 sequence is 13 residues long. CDR1 is SNHLY and CDR2 is FYNNEI in the germline V gene. For the CDR3, the DNA is TGTGCCAGCAGTCACCGGGACAGGGATGGCTACACCTTC. Its protein is CASSHRDRDGYTF. The full variable domain, completed using reference TRBV2 and TRBJ1-2, is EPEVTQTPSHQVTQMGQEVILRCVPISNHLYFYWYRQILGQKVEFLVSFYNNEISEKSEIFDDQFSVERPDGSNFTLKIRSTKLEDSAMYFCASSHRDRDGYTFGSGTRLTVV.

The CDR3 loop reads CASSPEGIGELFF. DNA for the CDR3: TGTGCCAGCTCACCGGAGGGGATCGGGGAGCTGTTTTTT. This chain connects TRBV18 to TRBJ2-2; tentatively, D is TRBD2 (6 bases). Trimming shortened V by 3 bases and J by 7 bases, and 9 bases separated the two germline ends. This CDR3 has 13 amino acids. In germline, CDR1 is KGHSH, CDR2 LQKENI.